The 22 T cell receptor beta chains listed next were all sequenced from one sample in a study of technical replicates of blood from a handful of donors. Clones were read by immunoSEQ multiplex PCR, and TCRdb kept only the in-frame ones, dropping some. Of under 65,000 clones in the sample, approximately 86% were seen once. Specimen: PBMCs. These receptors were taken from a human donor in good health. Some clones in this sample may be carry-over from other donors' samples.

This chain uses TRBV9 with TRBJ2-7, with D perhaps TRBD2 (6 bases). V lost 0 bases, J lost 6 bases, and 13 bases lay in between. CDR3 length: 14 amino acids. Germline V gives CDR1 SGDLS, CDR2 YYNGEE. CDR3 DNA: TGTGCCAGCAGCGTAGCGGGGGAAGAAAGCGAGCAGTACTTC. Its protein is CASSVAGEESEQYF.

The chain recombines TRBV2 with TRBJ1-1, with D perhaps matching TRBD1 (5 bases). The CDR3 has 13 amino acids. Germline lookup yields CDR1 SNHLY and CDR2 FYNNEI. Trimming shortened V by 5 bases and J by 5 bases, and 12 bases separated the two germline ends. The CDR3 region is CASSTMGGTEAFF. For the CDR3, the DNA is TGTGCCAGCAGTACAATGGGGGGGACTGAAGCTTTCTTT.

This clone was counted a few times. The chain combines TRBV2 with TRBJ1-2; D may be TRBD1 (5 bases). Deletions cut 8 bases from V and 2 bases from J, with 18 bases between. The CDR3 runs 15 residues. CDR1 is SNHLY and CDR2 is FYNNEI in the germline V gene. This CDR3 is CASPLGDRTNYGYTF. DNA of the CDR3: TGTGCCAGCCCTCTTGGAGACAGAACAAACTATGGCTACACCTTC. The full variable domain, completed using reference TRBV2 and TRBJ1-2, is EPEVTQTPSHQVTQMGQEVILRCVPISNHLYFYWYRQILGQKVEFLVSFYNNEISEKSEIFDDQFSVERPDGSNFTLKIRSTKLEDSAMYFCASPLGDRTNYGYTFGSGTRLTVV.

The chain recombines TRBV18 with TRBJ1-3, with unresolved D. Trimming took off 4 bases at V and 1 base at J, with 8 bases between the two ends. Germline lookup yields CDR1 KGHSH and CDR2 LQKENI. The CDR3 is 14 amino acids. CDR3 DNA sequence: TGTGCCAGCTCACTCAGGCTTTCTGGAAACACCATATATTTT. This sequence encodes CASSLRLSGNTIYF.

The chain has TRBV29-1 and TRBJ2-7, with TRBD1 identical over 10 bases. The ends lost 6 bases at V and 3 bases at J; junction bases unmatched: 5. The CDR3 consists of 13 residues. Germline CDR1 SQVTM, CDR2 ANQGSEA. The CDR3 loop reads CSVRTGGGYEQYF. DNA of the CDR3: TGCAGCGTCCGGACAGGGGGAGGCTACGAGCAGTACTTC.

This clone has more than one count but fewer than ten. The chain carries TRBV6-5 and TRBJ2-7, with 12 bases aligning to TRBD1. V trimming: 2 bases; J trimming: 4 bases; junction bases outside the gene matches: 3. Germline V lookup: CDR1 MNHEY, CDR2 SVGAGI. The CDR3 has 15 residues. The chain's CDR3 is CASSYGTGGAYEQYF. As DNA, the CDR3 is TGTGCCAGCAGTTACGGGACAGGGGGCGCGTACGAGCAGTACTTC.

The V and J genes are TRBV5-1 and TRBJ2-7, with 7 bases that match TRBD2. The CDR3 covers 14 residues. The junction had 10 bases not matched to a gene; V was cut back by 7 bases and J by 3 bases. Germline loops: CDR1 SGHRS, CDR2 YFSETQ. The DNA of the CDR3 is TGCGCCAGCTCGAGGCTAGCGGCAAACTACGAGCAGTACTTC. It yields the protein CASSRLAANYEQYF.

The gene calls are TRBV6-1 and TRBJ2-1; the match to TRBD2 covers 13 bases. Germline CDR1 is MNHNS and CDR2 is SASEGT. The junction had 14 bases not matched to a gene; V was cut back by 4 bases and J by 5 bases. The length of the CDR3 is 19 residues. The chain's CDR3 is CASSGLGLAGAPRNNEQFF. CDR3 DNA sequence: TGTGCCAGCAGTGGGTTAGGACTAGCGGGGGCGCCTCGGAACAATGAGCAGTTCTTC.

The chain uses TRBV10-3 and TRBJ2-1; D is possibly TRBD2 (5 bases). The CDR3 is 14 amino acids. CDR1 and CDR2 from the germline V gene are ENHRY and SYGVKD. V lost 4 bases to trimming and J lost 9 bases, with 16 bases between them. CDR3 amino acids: CAISVSETSGEQFF. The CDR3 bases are TGTGCCATCAGTGTTAGCGAAACCTCGGGTGAGCAGTTCTTC.

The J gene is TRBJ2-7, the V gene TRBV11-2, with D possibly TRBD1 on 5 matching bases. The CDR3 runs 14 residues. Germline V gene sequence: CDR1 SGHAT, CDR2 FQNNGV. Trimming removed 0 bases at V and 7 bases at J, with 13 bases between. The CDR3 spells CASSLDLTDREQYF. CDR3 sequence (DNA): TGTGCCAGCAGCTTAGATCTGACAGACCGAGAGCAGTACTTC.

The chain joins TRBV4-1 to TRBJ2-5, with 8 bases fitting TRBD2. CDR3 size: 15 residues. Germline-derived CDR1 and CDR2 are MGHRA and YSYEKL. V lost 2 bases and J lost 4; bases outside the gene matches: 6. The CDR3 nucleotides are TGCGCCAGCAGCCAACGGGAGGGGGACGGAGAGACCCAGTACTTC. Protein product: CASSQREGDGETQYF.

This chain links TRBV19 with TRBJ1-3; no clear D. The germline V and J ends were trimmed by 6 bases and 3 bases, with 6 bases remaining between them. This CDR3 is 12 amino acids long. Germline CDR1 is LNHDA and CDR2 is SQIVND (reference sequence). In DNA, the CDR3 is TGTGCCAGTAGCCTTCTTGGAAACACCATATATTTT. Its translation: CASSLLGNTIYF.

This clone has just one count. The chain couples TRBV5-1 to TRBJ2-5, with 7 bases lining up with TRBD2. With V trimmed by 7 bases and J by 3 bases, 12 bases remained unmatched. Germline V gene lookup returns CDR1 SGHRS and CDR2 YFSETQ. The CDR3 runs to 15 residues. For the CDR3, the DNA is TGCGCCAGCTCCCATCCGGGAGGCACTAAAGAGACCCAGTACTTC. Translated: CASSHPGGTKETQYF.

CDR3 sequence: CASILTGTVKNYGYTF. The CDR3 nucleotides read TGTGCCAGTATCCTTACCGGGACAGTCAAAAACTATGGCTACACCTTC. The rearrangement links TRBV19 to TRBJ1-2, with 7 positions matching TRBD1. The CDR3 totals 16 residues. Looked up from germline, CDR1 is LNHDA and CDR2 is SQIVND (reference sequence). The V gene end was trimmed by 7 bases and the J gene end by 2 bases; junction bases not matched to a gene: 13.

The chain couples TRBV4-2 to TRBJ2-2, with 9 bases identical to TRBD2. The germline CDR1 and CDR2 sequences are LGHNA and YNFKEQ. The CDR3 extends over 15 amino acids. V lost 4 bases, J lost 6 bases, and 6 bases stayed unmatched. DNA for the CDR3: TGTGCCAGCAGCCCGGGGACTAGCAGAGCCGGGGAGCTGTTTTTT. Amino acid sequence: CASSPGTSRAGELFF.

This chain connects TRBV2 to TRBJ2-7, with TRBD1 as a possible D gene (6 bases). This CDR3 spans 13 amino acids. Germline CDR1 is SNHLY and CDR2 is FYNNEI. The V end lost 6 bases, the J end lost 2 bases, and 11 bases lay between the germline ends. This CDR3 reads CASRRDITYEQYF. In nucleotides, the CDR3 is TGTGCCAGCAGACGGGACATAACCTACGAGCAGTACTTC.

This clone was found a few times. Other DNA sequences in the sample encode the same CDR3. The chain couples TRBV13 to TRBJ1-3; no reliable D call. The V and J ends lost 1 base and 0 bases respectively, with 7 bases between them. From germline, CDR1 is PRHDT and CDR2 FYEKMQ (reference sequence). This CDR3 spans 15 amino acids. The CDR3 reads CASSLDSSSGNTIYF. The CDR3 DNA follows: TGTGCCAGCAGCTTAGACAGCTCCTCTGGAAACACCATATATTTT.

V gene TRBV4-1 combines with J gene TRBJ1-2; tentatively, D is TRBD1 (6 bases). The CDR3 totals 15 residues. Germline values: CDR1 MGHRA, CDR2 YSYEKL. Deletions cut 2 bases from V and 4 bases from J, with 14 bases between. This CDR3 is CASSQPTGMGYGYTF. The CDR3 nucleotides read TGCGCCAGCAGCCAACCTACAGGGATGGGCTATGGCTACACCTTC.

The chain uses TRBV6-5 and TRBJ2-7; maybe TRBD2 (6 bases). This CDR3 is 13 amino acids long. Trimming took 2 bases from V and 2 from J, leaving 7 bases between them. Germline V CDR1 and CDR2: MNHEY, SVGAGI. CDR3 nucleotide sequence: TGTGCCAGCAGTTACCAGCGGGCCTACGAGCAGTACTTC. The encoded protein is CASSYQRAYEQYF.

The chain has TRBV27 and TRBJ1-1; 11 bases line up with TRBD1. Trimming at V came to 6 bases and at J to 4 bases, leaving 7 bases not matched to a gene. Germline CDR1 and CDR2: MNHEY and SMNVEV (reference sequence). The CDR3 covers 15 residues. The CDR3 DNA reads TGTGCCAGCAGGAAAGGGACAGGGGGGATCACTGAAGCTTTCTTT. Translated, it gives CASRKGTGGITEAFF.

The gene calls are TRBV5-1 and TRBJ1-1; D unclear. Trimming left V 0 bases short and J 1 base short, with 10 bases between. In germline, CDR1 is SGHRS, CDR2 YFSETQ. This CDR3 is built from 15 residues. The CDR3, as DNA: TGCGCCAGCAGCTTGGCCGGGTCAACGAACACTGAAGCTTTCTTT. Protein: CASSLAGSTNTEAFF.

The CDR3 DNA sequence: TGTGCCAGTAGTATTCAGGGGGCGAACCCTCCCCTCCACTTT. Its protein is CASSIQGANPPLHF. The chain joins TRBV19 to TRBJ1-6, with 8 bases lining up with TRBD1. The length of the CDR3 is 14 residues. V shed 3 bases, J shed 13 bases, and the junction held 8 bases outside the gene matches. Germline V lookup: CDR1 LNHDA, CDR2 SQIVND (reference sequence).